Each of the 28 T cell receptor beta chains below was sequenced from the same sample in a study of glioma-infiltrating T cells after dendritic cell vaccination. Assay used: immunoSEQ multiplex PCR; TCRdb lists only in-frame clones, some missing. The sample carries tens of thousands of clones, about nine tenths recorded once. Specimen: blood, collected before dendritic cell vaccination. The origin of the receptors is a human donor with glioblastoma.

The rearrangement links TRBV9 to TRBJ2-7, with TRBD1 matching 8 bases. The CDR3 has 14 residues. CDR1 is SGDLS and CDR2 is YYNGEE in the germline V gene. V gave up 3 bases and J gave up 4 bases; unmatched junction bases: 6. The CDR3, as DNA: TGTGCCAGCAGCGGAGGACAGGGTTGGTACGAGCAGTACTTC. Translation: CASSGGQGWYEQYF. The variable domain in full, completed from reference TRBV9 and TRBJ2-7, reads DSGVTQTPKHLITATGQRVTLRCSPRSGDLSVYWYQQSLDQGLQFLIQYYNGEERAKGNILERFSAQQFPDLHSELNLSSLELGDSALYFCASSGGQGWYEQYFGPGTRLTVT.

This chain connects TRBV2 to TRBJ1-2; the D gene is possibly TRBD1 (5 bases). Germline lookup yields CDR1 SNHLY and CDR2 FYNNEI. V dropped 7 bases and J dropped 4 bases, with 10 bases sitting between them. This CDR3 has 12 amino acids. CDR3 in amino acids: CASTHRIYGYTF. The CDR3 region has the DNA TGTGCCAGCACCCACAGGATCTATGGCTACACCTTC.

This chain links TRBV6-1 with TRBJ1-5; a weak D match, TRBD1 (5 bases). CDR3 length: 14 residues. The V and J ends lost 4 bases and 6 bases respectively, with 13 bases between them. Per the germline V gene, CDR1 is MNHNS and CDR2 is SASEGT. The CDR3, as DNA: TGTGCCAGCAGTGGTGGGGGGGTCGGTCAGCCCCAGCATTTT. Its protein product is CASSGGGVGQPQHF.

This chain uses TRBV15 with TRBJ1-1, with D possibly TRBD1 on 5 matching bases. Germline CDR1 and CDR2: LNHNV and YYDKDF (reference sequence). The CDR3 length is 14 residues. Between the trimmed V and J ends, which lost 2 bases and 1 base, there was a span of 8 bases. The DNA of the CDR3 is TGTGCCACCAGCAGAACGGGGGAGAACACTGAAGCTTTCTTT. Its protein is CATSRTGENTEAFF.

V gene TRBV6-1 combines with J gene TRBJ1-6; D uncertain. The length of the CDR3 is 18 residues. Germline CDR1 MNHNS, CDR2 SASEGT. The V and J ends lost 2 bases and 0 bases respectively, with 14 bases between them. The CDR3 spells CASSELIIRSSYNSPLHF. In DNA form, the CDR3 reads TGTGCCAGCAGTGAATTGATTATTAGGAGCTCCTATAATTCACCCCTCCACTTT.

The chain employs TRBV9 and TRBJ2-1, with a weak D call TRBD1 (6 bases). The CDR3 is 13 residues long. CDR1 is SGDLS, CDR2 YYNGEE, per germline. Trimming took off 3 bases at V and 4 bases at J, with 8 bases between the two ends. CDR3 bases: TGTGCCAGCAGCGGGGACAATTACAATGAGCAGTTCTTC. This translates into CASSGDNYNEQFF.

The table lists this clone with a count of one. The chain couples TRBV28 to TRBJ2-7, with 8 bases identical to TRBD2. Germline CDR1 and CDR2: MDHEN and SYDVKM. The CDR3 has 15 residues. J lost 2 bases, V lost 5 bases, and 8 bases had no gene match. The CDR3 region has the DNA TGTGCCAGCAGTAGTTTGTCCGGGAGGGCCTACGAGCAGTACTTC. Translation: CASSSLSGRAYEQYF.

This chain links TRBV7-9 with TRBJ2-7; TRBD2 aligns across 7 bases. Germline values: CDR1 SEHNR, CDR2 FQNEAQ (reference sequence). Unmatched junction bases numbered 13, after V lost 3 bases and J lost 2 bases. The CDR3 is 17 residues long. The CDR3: CASSFEPLAEAPYEQYF. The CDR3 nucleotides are TGTGCCAGCAGCTTCGAACCTCTAGCGGAAGCACCCTACGAGCAGTACTTC.

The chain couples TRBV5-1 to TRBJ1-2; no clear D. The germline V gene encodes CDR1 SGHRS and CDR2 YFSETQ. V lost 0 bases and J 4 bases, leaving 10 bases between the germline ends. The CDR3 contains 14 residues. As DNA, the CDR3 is TGCGCCAGCAGCTTGGGAGGGAATGGCTATGGCTACACCTTC. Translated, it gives CASSLGGNGYGYTF.

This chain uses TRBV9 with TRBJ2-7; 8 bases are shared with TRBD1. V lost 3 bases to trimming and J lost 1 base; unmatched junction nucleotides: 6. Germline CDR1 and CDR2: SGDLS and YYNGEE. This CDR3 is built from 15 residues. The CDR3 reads CASSAGQGRSYEQYF. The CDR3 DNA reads TGTGCCAGCAGCGCCGGACAGGGACGTTCCTACGAGCAGTACTTC.

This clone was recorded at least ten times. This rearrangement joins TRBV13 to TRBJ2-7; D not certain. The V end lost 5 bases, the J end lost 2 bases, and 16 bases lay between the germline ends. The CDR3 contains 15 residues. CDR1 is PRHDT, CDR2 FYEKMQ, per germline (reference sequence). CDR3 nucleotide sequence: TGTGCCAGCAGCGTACAGTCTTTCGTCCCCTACGAGCAGTACTTC. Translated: CASSVQSFVPYEQYF. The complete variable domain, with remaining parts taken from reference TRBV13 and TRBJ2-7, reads AAGVIQSPRHLIKEKRETATLKCYPIPRHDTVYWYQQGPGQDPQFLISFYEKMQSDKGSIPDRFSAQQFSDYHSELNMSSLELGDSALYFCASSVQSFVPYEQYFGPGTRLTVT.

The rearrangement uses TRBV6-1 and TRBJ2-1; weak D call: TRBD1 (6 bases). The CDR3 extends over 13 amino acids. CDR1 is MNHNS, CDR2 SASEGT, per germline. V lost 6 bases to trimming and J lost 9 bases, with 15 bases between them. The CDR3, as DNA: TGTGCCAGCAGGCCACAGGGACCGGGTGAGCAGTTCTTC. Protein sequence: CASRPQGPGEQFF.

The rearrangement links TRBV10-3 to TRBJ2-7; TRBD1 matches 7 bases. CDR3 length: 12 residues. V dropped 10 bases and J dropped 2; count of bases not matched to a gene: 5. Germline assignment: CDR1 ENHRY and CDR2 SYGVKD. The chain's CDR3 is CATRTGTYEQYF. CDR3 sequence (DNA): TGTGCCACACGGACAGGCACCTACGAGCAGTACTTC.

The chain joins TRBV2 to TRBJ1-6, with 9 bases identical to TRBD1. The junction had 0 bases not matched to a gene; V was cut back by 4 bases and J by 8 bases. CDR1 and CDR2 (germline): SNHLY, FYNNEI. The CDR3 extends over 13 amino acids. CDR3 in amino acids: CASSGDRDSPLHF. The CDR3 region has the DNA TGTGCCAGCAGTGGGGACAGGGATTCACCCCTCCACTTT.

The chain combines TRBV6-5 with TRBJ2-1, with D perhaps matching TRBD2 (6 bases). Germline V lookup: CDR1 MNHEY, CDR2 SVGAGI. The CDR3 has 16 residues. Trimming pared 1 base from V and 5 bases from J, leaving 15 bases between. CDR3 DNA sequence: TGTGCCAGCAGTTACTACCCTGCTAGCGCGAACAATGAGCAGTTCTTC. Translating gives CASSYYPASANNEQFF.

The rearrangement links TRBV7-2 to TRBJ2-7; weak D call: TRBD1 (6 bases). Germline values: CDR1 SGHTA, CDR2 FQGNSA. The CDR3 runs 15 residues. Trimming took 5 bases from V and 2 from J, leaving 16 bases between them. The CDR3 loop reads CASSPPTGLAYEQYF. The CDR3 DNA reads TGTGCCAGCAGCCCCCCCACAGGGCTGGCCTACGAGCAGTACTTC.

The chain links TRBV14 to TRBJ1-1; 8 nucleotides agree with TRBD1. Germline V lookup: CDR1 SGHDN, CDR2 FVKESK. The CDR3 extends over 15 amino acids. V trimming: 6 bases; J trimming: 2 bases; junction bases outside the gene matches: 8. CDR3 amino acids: CASRDRQGPNTEAFF. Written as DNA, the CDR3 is TGTGCCAGCAGAGATAGACAGGGGCCCAACACTGAAGCTTTCTTT.

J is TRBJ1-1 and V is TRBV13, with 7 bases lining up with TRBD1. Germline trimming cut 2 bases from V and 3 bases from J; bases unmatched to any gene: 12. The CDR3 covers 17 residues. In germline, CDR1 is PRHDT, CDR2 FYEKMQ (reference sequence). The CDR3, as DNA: TGTGCCAGCAGCTTACCCGCGGACAGGCGAAGATACACTGAAGCTTTCTTT. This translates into CASSLPADRRRYTEAFF. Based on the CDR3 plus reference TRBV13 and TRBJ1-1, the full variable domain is AAGVIQSPRHLIKEKRETATLKCYPIPRHDTVYWYQQGPGQDPQFLISFYEKMQSDKGSIPDRFSAQQFSDYHSELNMSSLELGDSALYFCASSLPADRRRYTEAFFGQGTRLTVV.

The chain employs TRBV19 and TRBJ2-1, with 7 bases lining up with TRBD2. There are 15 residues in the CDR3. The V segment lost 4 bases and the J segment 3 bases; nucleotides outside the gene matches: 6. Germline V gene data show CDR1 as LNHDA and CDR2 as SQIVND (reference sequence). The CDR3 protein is CASSREASGYNEQFF. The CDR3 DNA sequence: TGTGCCAGTAGTAGAGAGGCTAGCGGCTACAATGAGCAGTTCTTC.

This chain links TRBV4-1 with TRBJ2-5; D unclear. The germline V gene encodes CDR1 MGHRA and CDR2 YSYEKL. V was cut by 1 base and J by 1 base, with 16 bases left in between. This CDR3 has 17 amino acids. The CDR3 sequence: CASSQVPAEVSQETQYF. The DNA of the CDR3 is TGCGCCAGCAGCCAAGTCCCGGCAGAGGTTAGCCAAGAGACCCAGTACTTC.

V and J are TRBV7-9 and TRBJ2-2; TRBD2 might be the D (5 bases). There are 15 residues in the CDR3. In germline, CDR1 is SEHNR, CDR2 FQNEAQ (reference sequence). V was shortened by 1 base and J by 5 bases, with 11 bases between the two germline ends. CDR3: CASSLGLASTGELFF. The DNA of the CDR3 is TGTGCCAGCAGCTTAGGTCTAGCCTCTACCGGGGAGCTGTTTTTT. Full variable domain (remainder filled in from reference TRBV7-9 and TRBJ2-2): DTGVSQNPRHKITKRGQNVTFRCDPISEHNRLYWYRQTLGQGPEFLTYFQNEAQLEKSRLLSDRFSAERPKGSFSTLEIQRTEQGDSAMYLCASSLGLASTGELFFGEGSRLTVL.

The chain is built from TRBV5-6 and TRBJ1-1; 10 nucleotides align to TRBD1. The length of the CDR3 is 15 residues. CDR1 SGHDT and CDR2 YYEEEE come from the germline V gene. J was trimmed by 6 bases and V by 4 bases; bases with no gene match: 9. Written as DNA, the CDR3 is TGTGCCAGCAGCCCCCGGGACAGGGGTATGGCTGAAGCTTTCTTT. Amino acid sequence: CASSPRDRGMAEAFF.

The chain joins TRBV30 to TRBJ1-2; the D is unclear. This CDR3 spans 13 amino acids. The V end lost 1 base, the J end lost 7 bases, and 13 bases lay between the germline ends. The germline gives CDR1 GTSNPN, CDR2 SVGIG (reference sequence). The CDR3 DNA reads TGTGCCTGGAGTGCCACAAGCGACGGTGGCTACACCTTC. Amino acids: CAWSATSDGGYTF.

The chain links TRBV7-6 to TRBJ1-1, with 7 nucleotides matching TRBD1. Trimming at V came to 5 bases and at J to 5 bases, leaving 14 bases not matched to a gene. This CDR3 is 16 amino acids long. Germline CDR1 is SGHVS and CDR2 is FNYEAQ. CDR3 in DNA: TGTGCCAGCAGCCAAGGGGCGACAGGGTATTTGACTGAAGCTTTCTTT. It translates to CASSQGATGYLTEAFF. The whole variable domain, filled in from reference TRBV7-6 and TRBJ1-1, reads GAGVSQSPRYKVTKRGQDVALRCDPISGHVSLYWYRQALGQGPEFLTYFNYEAQQDKSGLPNDRFSAERPEGSISTLTIQRTEQRDSAMYRCASSQGATGYLTEAFFGQGTRLTVV.

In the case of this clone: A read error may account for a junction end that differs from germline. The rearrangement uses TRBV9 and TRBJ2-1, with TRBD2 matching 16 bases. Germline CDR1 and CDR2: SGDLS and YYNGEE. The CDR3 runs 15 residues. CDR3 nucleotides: TGTGCCAGCAGCCCGGGACTAGCGGGGGGGGGAGTTTCGATCTTC. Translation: CASSPGLAGGGVSIF. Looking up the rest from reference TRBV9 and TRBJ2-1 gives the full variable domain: DSGVTQTPKHLITATGQRVTLRCSPRSGDLSVYWYQQSLDQGLQFLIQYYNGEERAKGNILERFSAQQFPDLHSELNLSSLELGDSALYFCASSPGLAGGGVSIFGPGTRLTVL.

The CDR3 protein is CASSLEDRDGNEQFF. For the CDR3, the DNA is TGTGCCAGCAGCTTGGAGGACAGGGACGGCAATGAGCAGTTCTTC. This sequence joins TRBV5-4 and TRBJ2-1; TRBD1 matches 8 bases. There are 15 residues in the CDR3. The V and J ends lost 0 bases and 6 bases, in that order; junction bases with no gene match: 5. The germline V gene encodes CDR1 SGHNT and CDR2 YYREEE (reference sequence).

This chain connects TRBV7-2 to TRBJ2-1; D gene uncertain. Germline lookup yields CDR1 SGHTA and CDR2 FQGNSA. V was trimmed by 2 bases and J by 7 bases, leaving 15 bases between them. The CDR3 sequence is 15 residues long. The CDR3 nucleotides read TGTGCCAGCAGCTTAAGACAAGTGAGAAAAAATGAGCAGTTCTTC. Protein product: CASSLRQVRKNEQFF. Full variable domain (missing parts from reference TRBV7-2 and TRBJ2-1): GAGVSQSPSNKVTEKGKDVELRCDPISGHTALYWYRQSLGQGLEFLIYFQGNSAPDKSGLPSDRFSAERTGGSVSTLTIQRTQQEDSAVYLCASSLRQVRKNEQFFGPGTRLTVL.

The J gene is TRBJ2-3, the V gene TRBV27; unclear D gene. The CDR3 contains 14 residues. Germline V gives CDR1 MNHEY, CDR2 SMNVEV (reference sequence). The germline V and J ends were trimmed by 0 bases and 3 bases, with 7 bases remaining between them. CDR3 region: CASSLSFGTDTQYF. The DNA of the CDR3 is TGTGCCAGCAGTTTATCGTTCGGTACAGATACGCAGTATTTT.